The T cell receptor beta chain described here comes from a study of blood T cell repertoires in COVID-19. Study summary: Samples of COVID-19 (acute and convalescent) were obtained from the United States, Italy and Spain. Nucleic acid was either cDNA or gDNA, and it came from T cells, B-cell-depleted T cells, or PBMCs.

Seattle's cohort entered during active infection and was followed longitudinally. Per the authors' pipeline: Estimated nucleated cell counts came from reference gene primer amplification. Using immunoSEQ multiplex PCR, the repertoire was profiled, and TCRdb retains in-frame clones only, with some absent. The D gene and trimming were derived from the DNA, and the V and J assignments and clone size from that table. The sample contains around 50,000 clones, approximately 80% of which appear only once. Germline V CDR1 and CDR2: SGHTA, FQGNSA. With V trimmed by 6 bases and J by 8 bases, 11 bases remained unmatched. The CDR3 is 14 amino acids.

V gene TRBV7-2 combines with J gene TRBJ1-2, with 8 bases fitting TRBD1. The sequenced material came from peripheral blood. This TCR was recovered from a man at least 80 years old with COVID-19, enrolled during active disease. The CDR3 sequence is CASSPGQGRGGYTF. CDR3 bases: TGTGCCAGCAGTCCCGGACAGGGAAGAGGAGGCTACACCTTC.